The 26 T cell receptor beta chains below come from one sample, sequenced in a study of cytomegalovirus exposure and HLA in healthy donors. The PCR used 60 Vbeta and 13 Jbeta primers. Produced via immunoSEQ multiplex PCR; TCRdb's table is partial and in-frame only. This sample's table has some 48,000 clones. Input material: PBMCs. These receptors were obtained from a man between 35 and 55 years old in good health and CMV-seropositive.

The chain uses TRBV29-1 and TRBJ2-3; 7 bases line up with TRBD2. Germline V CDR1 and CDR2: SQVTM, ANQGSEA. There are 15 residues in the CDR3. After removal of 4 bases from V and 6 bases from J, the junction contained 13 bases not matched to a gene. CDR3 protein: CSVGRDYSSGDTQYF. Here the CDR3 DNA reads TGCAGCGTTGGGCGGGACTACTCTTCGGGGGATACGCAGTATTTT.

The chain recombines TRBV6-6 with TRBJ2-1; 7 positions agree with TRBD1. Unmatched junction bases numbered 10, after V lost 7 bases and J lost 10 bases. This CDR3 has 13 residues. Looked up from germline, CDR1 is MNHNY and CDR2 is SVGAGI (reference sequence). CDR3 sequence: CASTPGQAQEQFF. DNA for the CDR3: TGTGCCAGCACCCCAGGACAGGCACAGGAGCAGTTCTTC.

The rearrangement joins TRBV30 to TRBJ2-7; TRBD1 matches 10 bases. The CDR3 extends over 13 amino acids. Germline V gene lookup returns CDR1 GTSNPN and CDR2 SVGIG (reference sequence). V lost 3 bases and J lost 5; bases outside the gene matches: 4. The CDR3 here is CAWRTGGYHEQYF. In DNA form, the CDR3 reads TGTGCCTGGAGGACAGGGGGCTACCACGAGCAGTACTTC.

The chain has TRBV29-1 and TRBJ2-3, with 9 bases matching TRBD1. The CDR3 length is 13 residues. CDR1 is SQVTM and CDR2 is ANQGSEA in the germline V gene. The V and J ends lost 2 bases and 6 bases, in that order; junction bases with no gene match: 3. CDR3 sequence (DNA): TGCAGCGTTGAATACAGGGGGCGGGATACGCAGTATTTT. Translation gives CSVEYRGRDTQYF.

The chain joins TRBV29-1 to TRBJ2-2; possible D gene TRBD2, 6 bases. This CDR3 is built from 15 residues. Germline assignment: CDR1 SQVTM and CDR2 ANQGSEA. The V and J ends lost 1 base and 4 bases respectively, with 13 bases between them. CDR3 region: CSVEGEEGFTGELFF. CDR3 nucleotide sequence: TGCAGCGTTGAAGGGGAGGAGGGATTCACCGGGGAGCTGTTTTTT.

The gene calls are TRBV7-2 and TRBJ1-3; TRBD1 agrees at 9 bases. CDR1 SGHTA and CDR2 FQGNSA come from the germline V gene. The CDR3 is 17 residues long. The junction had 5 bases not matched to a gene; V was cut back by 2 bases and J by 0 bases. CDR3 nucleotide sequence: TGTGCCAGCAGCTTATCCGGGACAGGGTTCTCTGGAAACACCATATATTTT. As protein: CASSLSGTGFSGNTIYF. Filled out from reference TRBV7-2 and TRBJ1-3, the complete variable domain reads GAGVSQSPSNKVTEKGKDVELRCDPISGHTALYWYRQSLGQGLEFLIYFQGNSAPDKSGLPSDRFSAERTGGSVSTLTIQRTQQEDSAVYLCASSLSGTGFSGNTIYFGEGSWLTVV.

The chain employs TRBV7-8 and TRBJ1-5; TRBD1 matches at 8 bases. The germline V gene encodes CDR1 SGHVS and CDR2 FQNEAQ. J gave up 7 bases and V 5 bases, and 10 bases lay outside the gene matches. This CDR3 is built from 15 residues. The CDR3 loop is CASSPSSGGEQPQHF. In nucleotides, the CDR3 is TGTGCCAGCAGCCCCTCATCAGGGGGCGAGCAGCCCCAGCATTTT.

The genes are TRBV5-1 and TRBJ1-4, with a weak D call TRBD1 (6 bases). The length of the CDR3 is 16 residues. CDR1 is SGHRS, CDR2 YFSETQ, per germline. V was shortened by 5 bases and J by 4 bases, with 18 bases between the two germline ends. CDR3 residues: CASRRTSGQYNEKLFF. For the CDR3, the DNA is TGCGCCAGCAGACGAACAAGCGGACAGTATAATGAAAAACTGTTTTTT.

This chain joins TRBV29-1 and TRBJ1-1, with a weak D call TRBD1 (6 bases). The germline CDR1 and CDR2 sequences are SQVTM and ANQGSEA. The CDR3 is made up of 11 amino acids. V lost 7 bases to trimming and J lost 6 bases, with 12 bases between them. Here the CDR3 DNA reads TGCAGCGCAAAGGGGGACGCTGAAGCTTTCTTT. It codes for CSAKGDAEAFF.

The chain is built from TRBV29-1 and TRBJ1-1; D gene uncertain. Germline V lookup: CDR1 SQVTM, CDR2 ANQGSEA. The CDR3 runs 11 residues. V dropped 3 bases and J dropped 1 base, with 3 bases sitting between them. CDR3 amino acids: CSVDQNTEAFF. CDR3 in DNA: TGCAGCGTTGATCAGAACACTGAAGCTTTCTTT.

Written as DNA, the CDR3 is TGTGCCAGCAGCTTAGATAGACGTAGCGTTGAAGCTTTCTTT. The encoded protein is CASSLDRRSVEAFF. The V gene is TRBV11-2, the J gene TRBJ1-1, with D unclear. CDR3 size: 14 residues. V lost 0 bases to trimming and J lost 7 bases, with 12 bases between them. The germline gives CDR1 SGHAT, CDR2 FQNNGV.

The rearrangement uses TRBV9 and TRBJ1-2; possible D gene TRBD1, 5 bases. Germline V gene data show CDR1 as SGDLS and CDR2 as YYNGEE. The CDR3 consists of 14 residues. Trimming took 6 bases from V and 6 from J, leaving 18 bases between them. This chain's CDR3 is CASNEIPGSHGYTF. CDR3 coding DNA: TGTGCCAGCAACGAAATTCCAGGGTCCCATGGCTACACCTTC.

Comment on this clone: Without the conserved terminal phenylalanine or tryptophan, this CDR3 likely stems from a read error. This chain connects TRBV6-5 to TRBJ2-7; maybe TRBD1 (6 bases). Trimming removed 2 bases at V and 4 bases at J, with 18 bases between. Germline assignment: CDR1 MNHEY and CDR2 SVGAGI. The CDR3 sequence is 16 residues long. CDR3 nucleotides: TGTGCCAGCAGTTACGGCTATCAGGGGCTCGGGTACGAGCAGTACTCC. This gives the protein CASSYGYQGLGYEQYS.

This chain joins TRBV18 and TRBJ1-2, with TRBD1 as a possible D gene (5 bases). Trimming left V 6 bases short and J 0 bases short, with 14 bases between. CDR1 KGHSH and CDR2 LQKENI come from the germline V gene. The CDR3 totals 15 residues. CDR3 sequence (DNA): TGTGCCAGCTCGCAGGGTACACCCTCTAACTATGGCTACACCTTC. Residues: CASSQGTPSNYGYTF. The full variable domain, its missing parts supplied by reference TRBV18 and TRBJ1-2, is NAGVMQNPRHLVRRRGQEARLRCSPMKGHSHVYWYRQLPEEGLKFMVYLQKENIIDESGMPKERFSAEFPKEGPSILRIQQVVRGDSAAYFCASSQGTPSNYGYTFGSGTRLTVV.

J is TRBJ1-2 and V is TRBV6-5; D perhaps matches TRBD1 (6 bases). The V end was cut by 8 bases, the J end by 4 bases, with 11 bases between. The germline CDR1 and CDR2 sequences are MNHEY and SVGAGI. The CDR3 is 12 residues long. The CDR3 DNA is TGTGCCAGCGGGGGCCTGGCCTATGGCTACACCTTC. This encodes CASGGLAYGYTF.

This sequence joins TRBV7-9 and TRBJ2-4; 9 nucleotides line up with TRBD2. V trimming: 1 base; J trimming: 2 bases; junction bases outside the gene matches: 3. The CDR3 length is 16 residues. Germline CDR1 and CDR2: SEHNR and FQNEAQ (reference sequence). In DNA, the CDR3 is TGTGCCAGCAGCTTAGTTAGCGGGAGCACCAAAAACATTCAGTACTTC. Translation gives CASSLVSGSTKNIQYF.

This chain links TRBV11-2 with TRBJ2-1; TRBD2 aligns across 7 bases. The CDR3 has 16 residues. Germline trimming cut 0 bases from V and 0 bases from J; bases unmatched to any gene: 2. Looked up from germline, CDR1 is SGHAT and CDR2 is FQNNGV. The CDR3 DNA reads TGTGCCAGCAGCTTAGAAGCGGGAAGCTCCTACAATGAGCAGTTCTTC. The encoded protein is CASSLEAGSSYNEQFF.

The chain links TRBV29-1 to TRBJ1-1; 8 nucleotides match TRBD1. The CDR3 covers 18 residues. The V gene end was trimmed by 7 bases and the J gene end by 0 bases; junction bases not matched to a gene: 19. CDR1 and CDR2 from the germline V gene are SQVTM and ANQGSEA. The CDR3 nucleotides are TGCAGCGGCCGGATATGGACAGGGACGCCCTCCATGAACACTGAAGCTTTCTTT. Translated, it gives CSGRIWTGTPSMNTEAFF.

This chain links TRBV14 with TRBJ1-1; D unresolved. CDR1 is SGHDN, CDR2 FVKESK, per germline. The CDR3 contains 13 residues. V lost 0 bases and J 1 base, leaving 3 bases between the germline ends. The CDR3 region is CASSQDQNTEAFF. The DNA of the CDR3 is TGTGCCAGCAGCCAAGACCAGAACACTGAAGCTTTCTTT. Drawing the rest from reference TRBV14 and TRBJ1-1, the complete variable domain is EAGVTQFPSHSVIEKGQTVTLRCDPISGHDNLYWYRRVMGKEIKFLLHFVKESKQDESGMPNNRFLAERTGGTYSTLKVQPAELEDSGVYFCASSQDQNTEAFFGQGTRLTVV.

The CDR3 region has the DNA TGTGCCAGCAGTTACGACGGACTCTATGGCTACACCTTC. It is translated as CASSYDGLYGYTF. The chain employs TRBV27 and TRBJ1-2; the D is unclear. CDR1 MNHEY and CDR2 SMNVEV come from the germline V gene (reference sequence). The CDR3 spans 13 residues. The V gene lost 4 bases and the J gene lost 4 bases, with 10 bases spanning the gap.

The chain recombines TRBV13 with TRBJ2-3; 15 nucleotides agree with TRBD2. Germline V gene sequence: CDR1 PRHDT, CDR2 FYEKMQ (reference sequence). The CDR3 runs 20 residues. The J segment lost 1 base and the V segment lost 4 bases, leaving 12 bases of the junction unmatched. The CDR3 region is CASSSGLAGGPFSRTDTQYF. CDR3 nucleotide sequence: TGTGCCAGCAGCTCCGGACTAGCGGGAGGGCCTTTTTCCCGCACAGATACGCAGTATTTT.

This rearrangement joins TRBV5-6 to TRBJ2-7, with D uncertain. The V end lost 5 bases, the J end lost 2 bases, and 11 bases lay between the germline ends. The CDR3 is 13 amino acids. Germline loops: CDR1 SGHDT, CDR2 YYEEEE. The CDR3 sequence: CASSKQSAYEQYF. The CDR3 nucleotides read TGTGCCAGCAGTAAACAGTCCGCCTACGAGCAGTACTTC.

This chain connects TRBV2 to TRBJ2-5, with D unclear. The CDR3 contains 13 residues. Germline CDR1 is SNHLY and CDR2 is FYNNEI. V shed 0 bases and J shed 4 bases, with 6 bases lying between them. This CDR3 is CASSEALRETQYF. In DNA form, the CDR3 reads TGTGCCAGCAGTGAAGCGCTTAGAGAGACCCAGTACTTC.

The chain links TRBV7-6 to TRBJ2-5, with D uncertain. CDR3 size: 13 residues. Trimming removed 3 bases from V and 3 bases from J, with 8 bases in between. Looked up from germline, CDR1 is SGHVS and CDR2 is FNYEAQ. The CDR3 sequence: CASSFNREETQYF. The CDR3 DNA reads as TGTGCCAGCAGCTTTAACCGGGAAGAGACCCAGTACTTC.

The chain links TRBV7-9 to TRBJ2-5; 7 bases match TRBD2. The CDR3 covers 16 residues. The V gene end was trimmed by 1 base and the J gene end by 5 bases; junction bases not matched to a gene: 10. CDR1 is SEHNR, CDR2 FQNEAQ, per germline (reference sequence). The CDR3 DNA reads as TGTGCCAGCAGCTTAGTTTTCCAGGGAGGGTGGGAGACCCAGTACTTC. Its protein product is CASSLVFQGGWETQYF.

V gene TRBV5-4 combines with J gene TRBJ1-1; a weak D match, TRBD1 (6 bases). CDR3 length: 14 residues. V was cut by 5 bases and J by 1 base, with 12 bases left in between. Germline-derived CDR1 and CDR2 are SGHNT and YYREEE (reference sequence). The CDR3 DNA reads as TGTGCCAGCAGTCTGATACAGGGGAACACTGAAGCTTTCTTT. Its protein is CASSLIQGNTEAFF.